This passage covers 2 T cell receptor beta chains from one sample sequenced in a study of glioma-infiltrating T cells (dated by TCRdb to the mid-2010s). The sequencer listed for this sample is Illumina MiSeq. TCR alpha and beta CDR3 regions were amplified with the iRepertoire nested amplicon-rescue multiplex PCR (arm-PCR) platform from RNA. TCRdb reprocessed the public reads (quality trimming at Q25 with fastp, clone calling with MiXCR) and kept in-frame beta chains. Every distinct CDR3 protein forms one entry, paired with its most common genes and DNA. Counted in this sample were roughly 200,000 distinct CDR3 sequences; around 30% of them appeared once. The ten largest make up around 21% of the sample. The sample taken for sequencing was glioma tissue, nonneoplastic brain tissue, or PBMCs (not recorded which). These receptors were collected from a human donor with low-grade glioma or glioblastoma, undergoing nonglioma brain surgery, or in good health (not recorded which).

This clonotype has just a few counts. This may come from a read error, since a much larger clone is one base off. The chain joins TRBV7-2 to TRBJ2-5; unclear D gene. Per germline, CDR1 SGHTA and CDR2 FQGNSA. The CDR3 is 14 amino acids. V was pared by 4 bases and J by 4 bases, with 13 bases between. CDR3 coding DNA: TGTGCCAGCAGCTCCGACTTTGGACCAGAGACCCAGTACTTC. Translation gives CASSSDFGPETQYF.

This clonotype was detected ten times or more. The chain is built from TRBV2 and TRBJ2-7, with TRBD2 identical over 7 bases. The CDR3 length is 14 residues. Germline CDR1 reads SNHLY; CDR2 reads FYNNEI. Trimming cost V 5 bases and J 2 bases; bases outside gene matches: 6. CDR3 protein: CASSPAGLAYEQYF. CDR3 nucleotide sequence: TGTGCCAGCAGTCCTGCAGGACTAGCCTACGAGCAGTACTTC. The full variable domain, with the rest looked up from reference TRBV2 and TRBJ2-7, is EPEVTQTPSHQVTQMGQEVILRCVPISNHLYFYWYRQILGQKVEFLVSFYNNEISEKSEIFDDQFSVERPDGSNFTLKIRSTKLEDSAMYFCASSPAGLAYEQYFGPGTRLTVT.